The rows below give T cell receptor beta chains drawn from one sample of a study of regulatory T cells in long-lasting Graves disease. MiXCR, applied by TCRdb to the multiplex PCR reads, yields one record per CDR3 protein. The sample includes about 240,000 distinct CDR3 sequences, 20% to 25% of them seen just once. The sample was peripheral blood mononuclear cells (PBMCs), taken at new diagnosis, from a patient treated with antithyroid drugs. These receptors were taken from a female donor with Graves disease. Both conserved end residues are part of each CDR3.

>TRBV11-1|TRBJ2-7
CASSFPSGETTYEQYF
>TRBV28|TRBJ2-5
CASSLLWGQETQYF
>TRBV7-3|TRBJ2-1
CASSPPGSNEQFF
>TRBV19|TRBJ1-5
CASSPPPTGLRQPQHF
>TRBV7-9|TRBJ2-5
CASSLTQDQETQYF
>TRBV5-1|TRBJ2-2
CASSLAVQGAGELFF
>TRBV27|TRBJ1-2
CASSLVGGRNYGYTF
>TRBV6-1|TRBJ1-2
CASSGADPVYGYTF
>TRBV20-1|TRBJ1-5
CSARDERSGEPQHF
>TRBV28|TRBJ1-2
CASSYAPGHRRYGYTF
>TRBV7-9|TRBJ1-1
CASSLEGIDTEAFF
>TRBV27|TRBJ1-1
CASSLGGGYTEAFF
>TRBV28|TRBJ1-6
CASNGGGRGKFSYNSPLHF
>TRBV24-1|TRBJ2-5
CATSDMETQYF
>TRBV18|TRBJ2-2
CASSPLQGAGELFF
>TRBV4-3|TRBJ2-4
CASSQDPSRGYGNIQYF
>TRBV29-1|TRBJ2-3
CSAPLAGVADTQYF
>TRBV10-1|TRBJ1-1
CASSRKGNTEAFF
>TRBV10-1|TRBJ2-3
CASSERVTDTQYF
>TRBV6-1|TRBJ2-1
CASSLIGTGSYNEQFF
>TRBV30|TRBJ2-2
CAWTAGLGAGELFF
>TRBV7-2|TRBJ2-7
CASSHERGGYEQYF